Listed below are T cell receptor beta chains from one sample, sequenced in a study of shared clonotypes between healthy human individuals. Sequencing was performed with immunoSEQ multiplex PCR; in TCRdb, only in-frame clones are kept and a portion is missing. The profile shows about 2.1 million clones, approximately 94% of them singletons. The sample consisted of naive CD8+ T cells from PBMCs. The receptors shown here come from a man between 18 and 35 years old in good health. Some clones in this sample may be carry-over from other donors' samples. The CDR3 runs from the conserved cysteine through the conserved F or W. A D gene is named only where the DNA matches it firmly. Clone size is shown for a subset of rows, as once, few, many or a class of expanded clone.

V gene	J gene	clone size	D gene	CDR3 protein	CDR3 DNA
TRBV30	TRBJ1-1	.	.	CAWSVHVNTEAFF	TGTGCCTGGAGTGTACATGTGAACACTGAAGCTTTCTTT
TRBV4-1	TRBJ2-7	.	.	CASSQVSGTYEQYF	TGCGCCAGCAGCCAAGTCTCAGGTACCTACGAGCAGTACTTC
TRBV27	TRBJ2-3	once	TRBD2	CASSPRRLASTDTQYF	TGTGCCAGCAGCCCAAGGCGACTAGCGAGCACAGATACGCAGTATTTT
TRBV9	TRBJ2-1	.	TRBD2	CASSVGLAAYNEQFF	TGTGCCAGCAGCGTAGGGCTAGCGGCATACAATGAGCAGTTCTTC
TRBV5-8	TRBJ1-1	.	TRBD1	CASRPRDRLMNTEAFF	TGTGCCAGCAGACCCCGGGACAGACTCATGAACACTGAAGCTTTCTTT
TRBV13	TRBJ2-7	.	TRBD2	CASSFGAGGYEQYF	TGTGCCAGCAGCTTCGGAGCGGGAGGGTACGAGCAGTACTTC
TRBV6-1	TRBJ1-2	.	.	CASSGKLYGYTF	TGTGCCAGCAGTGGCAAATTATATGGCTACACCTTC
TRBV5-6	TRBJ2-7	.	.	CASSFPETVSYEQYF	TGTGCCAGCAGCTTTCCCGAGACTGTCTCCTACGAGCAGTACTTC
TRBV9	TRBJ1-1	.	.	CASSPGRNTEAFF	TGTGCCAGCAGCCCGGGAAGGAACACTGAAGCTTTCTTT
TRBV7-9	TRBJ2-7	once	TRBD2	CASSWTRSYEQYF	TGTGCCAGCAGCTGGACTAGGAGCTACGAGCAGTACTTC
TRBV14	TRBJ2-5	.	.	CASSQETLGPPYF	TGTGCCAGCAGCCAAGAGACTTTAGGCCCCCCTTACTTC
TRBV19	TRBJ2-7	.	.	CASSSRDQTYEQYF	TGTGCCAGTAGTTCCCGGGACCAGACCTACGAGCAGTACTTC
TRBV19	TRBJ2-7	.	TRBD2	CASRPTSGLYEQYF	TGTGCCAGTAGGCCCACTAGCGGTCTCTACGAGCAGTACTTC
TRBV5-1	TRBJ2-7	.	.	CASSLVADAYEQYF	TGCGCCAGCAGCTTGGTAGCGGACGCCTACGAGCAGTACTTC
TRBV15	TRBJ2-7	.	TRBD2	CATGEGRGYEQYF	TGTGCCACTGGGGAGGGGCGTGGCTACGAGCAGTACTTC
TRBV6-5	TRBJ2-1	.	.	CASSGPGQDNEQFF	TGTGCCAGCAGCGGCCCAGGGCAGGACAATGAGCAGTTCTTC
TRBV14	TRBJ2-1	.	TRBD2	CASSPQLAALVNEQFF	TGTGCCAGCAGCCCGCAACTAGCGGCCCTGGTCAATGAGCAGTTCTTC
TRBV19	TRBJ2-3	.	.	CASSPTARSDTQYF	TGTGCCAGTAGTCCGACAGCGAGATCAGATACGCAGTATTTT
TRBV4-2	TRBJ2-7	once	.	CASSSRGDYEQYF	TGTGCCAGCAGCTCGAGGGGGGACTACGAGCAGTACTTC
TRBV5-6	TRBJ2-7	.	.	CASSLNEGTYEQYF	TGTGCCAGCAGCTTAAATGAGGGGACCTACGAGCAGTACTTC
TRBV2	TRBJ1-4	.	.	CASSGLHEKLFF	TGTGCCAGCAGTGGCCTACATGAAAAACTGTTTTTT
TRBV5-5	TRBJ2-7	.	TRBD2	CASSLGLGRGYEQYF	TGTGCCAGCAGCTTGGGATTGGGGAGGGGCTACGAGCAGTACTTC
TRBV10-2	TRBJ2-7	.	.	CASSESWDGGYEQYF	TGCGCCAGCAGTGAGTCTTGGGACGGAGGCTACGAGCAGTACTTC
TRBV7-3	TRBJ2-1	.	TRBD1	CASSLEQGDNEQFF	TGTGCCAGCAGCTTAGAACAGGGGGACAATGAGCAGTTCTTC
TRBV2	TRBJ2-1	.	.	CASSTIGGSYNEQFF	TGTGCCAGCAGTACTATCGGGGGCTCCTACAATGAGCAGTTCTTC
TRBV15	TRBJ2-3	.	.	CATSRGRTASTDTQYF	TGTGCCACCAGCAGGGGAAGGACAGCTAGCACAGATACGCAGTATTTT
TRBV7-9	TRBJ1-1	.	TRBD1	CASSSGQENTEAFF	TGTGCCAGCAGCTCGGGACAGGAAAACACTGAAGCTTTCTTT
TRBV28	TRBJ2-7	.	.	CASRLQDSSYEQYF	TGTGCCAGCAGATTACAGGATAGCTCCTACGAGCAGTACTTC
TRBV4-1	TRBJ2-7	.	.	CASSQVFPTAYEQYF	TGCGCCAGCAGCCAAGTGTTTCCGACAGCCTACGAGCAGTACTTC
TRBV7-2	TRBJ1-1	.	TRBD1	CASSPSRGQIPEAFF	TGTGCCAGCAGCCCGTCCAGGGGGCAGATACCTGAAGCTTTCTTT
TRBV9	TRBJ1-4	once	.	CASSAHRTWEDEKLFF	TGTGCCAGCAGCGCTCACCGGACGTGGGAGGATGAAAAACTGTTTTTT
TRBV5-1	TRBJ2-5	.	TRBD1	CASSFGQGQETQYF	TGCGCCAGCAGCTTCGGACAGGGACAAGAGACCCAGTACTTC
TRBV4-1	TRBJ2-5	.	.	CASSPRGSYQETQYF	TGCGCCAGCAGTCCACGGGGCTCCTATCAAGAGACCCAGTACTTC
TRBV27	TRBJ2-5	.	.	CASSLRKTVGPETQYF	TGTGCCAGCAGTTTAAGGAAGACAGTGGGACCGGAGACCCAGTACTTC
TRBV14	TRBJ2-1	.	TRBD2	CASSQGHSGTSGNDEQFF	TGTGCCAGCAGCCAAGGACACTCCGGGACTAGCGGGAATGATGAGCAGTTCTTC
TRBV7-9	TRBJ2-5	.	.	CASSPPGIQETQYF	TGTGCCAGCAGCCCTCCCGGGATACAAGAGACCCAGTACTTC
TRBV5-8	TRBJ2-1	.	TRBD2	CASSFRVGERENNEQFF	TGTGCCAGCAGCTTTAGGGTCGGCGAGCGGGAGAACAATGAGCAGTTCTTC
TRBV6-1	TRBJ1-1	.	TRBD1	CASSELAGGYSEAFF	TGTGCCAGCAGTGAATTGGCAGGGGGCTATTCTGAAGCTTTCTTT
TRBV5-6	TRBJ1-2	.	.	CASSQPNNYGYTF	TGTGCCAGCAGCCAACCAAATAACTATGGCTACACCTTC
TRBV7-8	TRBJ2-7	once	TRBD2	CASSLGVGVAGGYEQYF	TGTGCCAGCAGCTTAGGCGTCGGGGTAGCGGGAGGGTACGAGCAGTACTTC
TRBV7-2	TRBJ2-1	.	.	CASSPSGWVGNEQFF	TGTGCCAGCAGCCCGTCCGGGTGGGTGGGCAATGAGCAGTTCTTC